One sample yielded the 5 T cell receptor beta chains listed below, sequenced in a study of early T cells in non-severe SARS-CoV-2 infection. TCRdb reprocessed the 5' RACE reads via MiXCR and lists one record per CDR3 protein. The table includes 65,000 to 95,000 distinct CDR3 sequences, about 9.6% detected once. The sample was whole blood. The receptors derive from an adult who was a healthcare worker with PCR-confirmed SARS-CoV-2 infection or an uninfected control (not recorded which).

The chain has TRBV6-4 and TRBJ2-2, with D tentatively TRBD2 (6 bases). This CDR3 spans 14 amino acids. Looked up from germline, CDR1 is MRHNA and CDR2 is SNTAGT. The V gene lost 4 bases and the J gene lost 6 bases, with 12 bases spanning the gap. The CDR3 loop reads CASSVWERAGELFF. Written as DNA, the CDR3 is TGTGCCAGCAGTGTGTGGGAGCGGGCCGGGGAGCTGTTTTTT.

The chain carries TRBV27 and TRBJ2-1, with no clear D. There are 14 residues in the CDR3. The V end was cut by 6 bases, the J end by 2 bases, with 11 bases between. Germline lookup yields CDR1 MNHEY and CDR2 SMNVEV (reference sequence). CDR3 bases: TGTGCCAGCAGACTGGACGGGCCCTACAATGAGCAGTTCTTC. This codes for CASRLDGPYNEQFF.

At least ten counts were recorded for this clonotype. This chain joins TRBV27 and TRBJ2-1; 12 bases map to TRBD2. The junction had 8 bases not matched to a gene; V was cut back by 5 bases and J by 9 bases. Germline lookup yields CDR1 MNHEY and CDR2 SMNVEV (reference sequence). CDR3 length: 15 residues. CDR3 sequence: CASSPRLAGETEQFF. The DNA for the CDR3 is TGTGCCAGCAGTCCACGACTAGCGGGAGAAACTGAGCAGTTCTTC.

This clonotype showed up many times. The CDR3, as DNA: TGCGCCAGCAGCCCGGGACTATCCCCCAATGAGCAGTTCTTC. Its protein product is CASSPGLSPNEQFF. The genes are TRBV5-1 and TRBJ2-1; 7 positions agree with TRBD2. This CDR3 region has 14 residues. Germline V gene sequence: CDR1 SGHRS, CDR2 YFSETQ. V gave up 4 bases and J gave up 6 bases; unmatched junction bases: 7.

DNA for the CDR3: TGCGCCAGCAGCTTGGACGGCGCAGATACGCAGTATTTT. Its protein is CASSLDGADTQYF. The chain is built from TRBV5-1 and TRBJ2-3; D is ambiguous. Between the trimmed V and J ends, which lost 0 bases and 4 bases, there was a span of 6 bases. Germline V gene data show CDR1 as SGHRS and CDR2 as YFSETQ. The CDR3 spans 13 residues.